The rows below give T cell receptor beta chains drawn from one sample of a study of OX40 agonist ivuxolimab in advanced cancers. TCRdb's copy holds only in-frame clones and misses some; the assay was immunoSEQ multiplex PCR. The sample records roughly 63,000 clones, over 80% being singletons. The sequencing used CD4+ or CD8+ T cells sorted from blood, collected in a trial of the OX40 agonist ivuxolimab. The receptor source for this set is an adult with an advanced solid tumor such as melanoma, head and neck, liver or kidney cancer. Each CDR3 is given with its conserved first and last residue. D genes are given only for firm matches. Rows may omit the clone size; those that give it use once, few, many or a size class.

clone_size: NA; v_call: TRBV7-2; j_call: TRBJ1-5; d_call: TRBD1; cdr3_aa: CASGQGVAQPQHF; cdr3_nt: TGTGCCAGTGGACAGGGCGTGGCTCAGCCCCAGCATTTT
clone_size: NA; v_call: TRBV18; j_call: TRBJ1-2; d_call: NA; cdr3_aa: CASSPDEGGYTF; cdr3_nt: TGTGCCAGCTCACCGGACGAAGGCGGCTACACCTTC
clone_size: few; v_call: TRBV5-6; j_call: TRBJ1-2; d_call: NA; cdr3_aa: CASSLEVFGRVYGYTF; cdr3_nt: TGTGCCAGCAGCTTGGAAGTTTTCGGCAGGGTCTATGGCTACACCTTC
clone_size: few; v_call: TRBV7-2; j_call: TRBJ2-5; d_call: TRBD2; cdr3_aa: CASSLSGGAGETQYF; cdr3_nt: TGTGCCAGCAGCCTCAGCGGGGGGGCTGGCGAGACCCAGTACTTC
clone_size: NA; v_call: TRBV15; j_call: TRBJ2-1; d_call: NA; cdr3_aa: CATSRDPNSGLKFF; cdr3_nt: TGTGCCACCAGCAGAGATCCGAACAGCGGGCTCAAGTTCTTC
clone_size: NA; v_call: TRBV6-1; j_call: TRBJ2-2; d_call: NA; cdr3_aa: CASSDQAGELFF; cdr3_nt: TGTGCCAGCAGTGATCAGGCCGGGGAGCTGTTTTTT
clone_size: few; v_call: TRBV30; j_call: TRBJ2-5; d_call: TRBD2; cdr3_aa: CAWSGGTSGALQETQYF; cdr3_nt: TGTGCCTGGAGTGGGGGGACTAGCGGGGCCCTCCAAGAGACCCAGTACTTC
clone_size: NA; v_call: TRBV28; j_call: TRBJ1-4; d_call: NA; cdr3_aa: CASSLTGQTTNEKLFF; cdr3_nt: TGTGCCAGCAGTCTTACTGGACAGACAACTAATGAAAAACTGTTTTTT
clone_size: NA; v_call: TRBV6-5; j_call: TRBJ1-5; d_call: NA; cdr3_aa: CASSSLSNQPQHF; cdr3_nt: TGTGCCAGCAGTTCTCTTAGCAATCAGCCCCAGCATTTT
clone_size: NA; v_call: TRBV7-3; j_call: TRBJ2-1; d_call: TRBD1; cdr3_aa: CASSLSPGQGWNEQFF; cdr3_nt: TGTGCCAGCAGCTTATCACCGGGACAGGGGTGGAATGAGCAGTTCTTC
clone_size: NA; v_call: TRBV11-3; j_call: TRBJ2-7; d_call: NA; cdr3_aa: CASSLDQSGGYEQYF; cdr3_nt: TGTGCCAGCAGCTTAGATCAGTCTGGAGGTTACGAGCAGTACTTC
clone_size: NA; v_call: TRBV28; j_call: TRBJ1-2; d_call: NA; cdr3_aa: CASSLGVGTYGYTF; cdr3_nt: TGTGCCAGCAGTCTAGGGGTCGGAACATATGGCTACACCTTC
clone_size: NA; v_call: TRBV5-1; j_call: TRBJ2-2; d_call: NA; cdr3_aa: CASSLGITAYTGELFF; cdr3_nt: TGCGCCAGCAGCTTGGGAATAACGGCGTACACCGGGGAGCTGTTTTTT
clone_size: NA; v_call: TRBV6-6; j_call: TRBJ1-2; d_call: NA; cdr3_aa: CASSSGDGGYTF; cdr3_nt: TGTGCCAGCAGCAGCGGGGATGGTGGCTACACCTTC
clone_size: NA; v_call: TRBV20-1; j_call: TRBJ2-1; d_call: NA; cdr3_aa: CSATENEQFF; cdr3_nt: TGCAGTGCTACGGAGAATGAGCAGTTCTTC
clone_size: NA; v_call: TRBV10-3; j_call: TRBJ1-1; d_call: NA; cdr3_aa: CAISEDRNTEAFF; cdr3_nt: TGTGCCATCAGTGAGGACAGGAACACTGAAGCTTTCTTT
clone_size: NA; v_call: TRBV19; j_call: TRBJ2-7; d_call: NA; cdr3_aa: CASSIDLGGNYEQYF; cdr3_nt: TGTGCCAGTAGTATAGATCTCGGGGGTAACTACGAGCAGTACTTC
clone_size: NA; v_call: TRBV7-2; j_call: TRBJ1-1; d_call: NA; cdr3_aa: CASSFSESTEAFF; cdr3_nt: TGTGCCAGCAGTTTCAGTGAGAGCACTGAAGCTTTCTTT
clone_size: NA; v_call: TRBV28; j_call: TRBJ2-1; d_call: NA; cdr3_aa: CASTPPKGEQFF; cdr3_nt: TGTGCCAGCACCCCCCCTAAGGGTGAGCAGTTCTTC
clone_size: few; v_call: TRBV7-9; j_call: TRBJ1-6; d_call: NA; cdr3_aa: CASSLTMVNSPLHF; cdr3_nt: TGTGCCAGCAGCTTAACAATGGTGAATTCACCCCTCCACTTT
clone_size: NA; v_call: TRBV9; j_call: TRBJ2-5; d_call: NA; cdr3_aa: CASSVGGFQETQYF; cdr3_nt: TGTGCCAGCAGCGTTGGGGGGTTCCAAGAGACCCAGTACTTC
clone_size: few; v_call: TRBV29-1; j_call: TRBJ1-5; d_call: NA; cdr3_aa: CSASGSSDGGNQPQHF; cdr3_nt: TGCAGCGCCTCAGGTTCCTCAGACGGGGGCAATCAGCCCCAGCATTTT
clone_size: NA; v_call: TRBV28; j_call: TRBJ1-1; d_call: NA; cdr3_aa: CASTAGYTEAFF; cdr3_nt: TGTGCCAGCACGGCCGGGTACACTGAAGCTTTCTTT
clone_size: NA; v_call: TRBV6-1; j_call: TRBJ1-2; d_call: NA; cdr3_aa: CASSPVDSNYGYTF; cdr3_nt: TGTGCCAGCAGCCCCGTGGACAGCAACTATGGCTACACCTTC
clone_size: NA; v_call: TRBV5-1; j_call: TRBJ2-7; d_call: TRBD2; cdr3_aa: CASSLDAGGTYEQYF; cdr3_nt: TGCGCCAGCAGCTTGGACGCGGGGGGGACCTACGAGCAGTACTTC
clone_size: NA; v_call: TRBV7-7; j_call: TRBJ2-5; d_call: NA; cdr3_aa: CASSPLTTPGETQYF; cdr3_nt: TGTGCTAGCAGCCCCCTGACTACCCCGGGAGAGACCCAGTACTTC
clone_size: NA; v_call: TRBV29-1; j_call: TRBJ2-7; d_call: NA; cdr3_aa: CSVGGVYEQYF; cdr3_nt: TGCAGCGTGGGGGGAGTGTACGAGCAGTACTTC
clone_size: NA; v_call: TRBV19; j_call: TRBJ1-1; d_call: TRBD1; cdr3_aa: CASSSPRDRGEAFF; cdr3_nt: TGTGCCAGTAGTTCACCTAGGGACAGAGGGGAAGCTTTCTTT
clone_size: NA; v_call: TRBV28; j_call: TRBJ1-1; d_call: NA; cdr3_aa: CASKQNTEAFF; cdr3_nt: TGTGCCAGCAAACAGAACACTGAAGCTTTCTTT
clone_size: NA; v_call: TRBV6-6; j_call: TRBJ1-5; d_call: NA; cdr3_aa: CASSSDQGGIQHF; cdr3_nt: TGTGCCAGCAGCTCAGATCAGGGTGGGATCCAGCATTTT
clone_size: NA; v_call: TRBV5-8; j_call: TRBJ2-7; d_call: NA; cdr3_aa: CASSLTGGTISYEQYF; cdr3_nt: TGTGCCAGCAGCTTGACGGGGGGCACCATCTCCTACGAGCAGTACTTC
clone_size: once; v_call: TRBV29-1; j_call: TRBJ2-1; d_call: TRBD2; cdr3_aa: CSVEPSGLGEQFF; cdr3_nt: TGCAGCGTTGAGCCTAGCGGGCTAGGGGAGCAGTTCTTC
clone_size: NA; v_call: TRBV6-5; j_call: TRBJ1-2; d_call: TRBD1; cdr3_aa: CASSYSGTGNYGYTF; cdr3_nt: TGTGCCAGCAGTTACTCGGGGACAGGGAACTATGGCTACACCTTC
clone_size: once; v_call: TRBV4-1; j_call: TRBJ1-2; d_call: NA; cdr3_aa: CASSQDLLPGTNYGYTF; cdr3_nt: TGCGCCAGCAGCCAAGACCTGTTGCCCGGGACGAATTATGGCTACACCTTC
clone_size: few; v_call: TRBV6-5; j_call: TRBJ1-2; d_call: NA; cdr3_aa: CASSDTGRGGYTF; cdr3_nt: TGTGCCAGCAGTGACACAGGGAGGGGCGGCTACACCTTC
clone_size: NA; v_call: TRBV19; j_call: TRBJ1-5; d_call: NA; cdr3_aa: CASTLRASGMAQHF; cdr3_nt: TGTGCCAGTACCTTACGGGCTTCTGGTATGGCCCAGCATTTT
clone_size: NA; v_call: TRBV15; j_call: TRBJ2-3; d_call: TRBD2; cdr3_aa: CATSRHGTSVGFQDTQYF; cdr3_nt: TGTGCCACCAGCAGACACGGAACTAGCGTAGGTTTTCAAGATACGCAGTATTTT
clone_size: NA; v_call: TRBV28; j_call: TRBJ1-2; d_call: NA; cdr3_aa: CASSWTQLNYGYTF; cdr3_nt: TGTGCCAGCAGTTGGACCCAGCTTAACTATGGCTACACCTTC
clone_size: NA; v_call: TRBV5-8; j_call: TRBJ1-2; d_call: NA; cdr3_aa: CASSLFIVPGLGYTF; cdr3_nt: TGTGCCAGCAGCTTGTTTATTGTCCCCGGTCTTGGCTACACCTTC
clone_size: NA; v_call: TRBV7-9; j_call: TRBJ1-4; d_call: TRBD1; cdr3_aa: CASSLGDRGHEKLFF; cdr3_nt: TGTGCCAGCAGCTTAGGGGACAGGGGCCATGAAAAACTGTTTTTT
clone_size: NA; v_call: TRBV11-2; j_call: TRBJ2-1; d_call: TRBD2; cdr3_aa: CASSSREAGAPSYNEQFF; cdr3_nt: TGTGCCAGCAGCTCAAGGGAAGCGGGGGCTCCTTCCTACAATGAGCAGTTCTTC
clone_size: NA; v_call: TRBV4-1; j_call: TRBJ2-2; d_call: NA; cdr3_aa: CASSHGLGGTGELFF; cdr3_nt: TGCGCCAGCAGCCACGGCCTTGGGGGCACCGGGGAGCTGTTTTTT
clone_size: NA; v_call: TRBV10-3; j_call: TRBJ2-3; d_call: TRBD1; cdr3_aa: CAIRDRVADTQYF; cdr3_nt: TGTGCCATCCGGGACAGGGTCGCAGATACGCAGTATTTT
clone_size: NA; v_call: TRBV18; j_call: TRBJ1-1; d_call: NA; cdr3_aa: CASSPPTGNTEAFF; cdr3_nt: TGTGCCAGCTCACCACCTACGGGGAACACTGAAGCTTTCTTT
clone_size: NA; v_call: TRBV7-7; j_call: TRBJ2-5; d_call: TRBD1; cdr3_aa: CASSLGQGWETQYF; cdr3_nt: TGTGCTAGCAGCTTGGGACAGGGGTGGGAGACCCAGTACTTC
clone_size: NA; v_call: TRBV7-3; j_call: TRBJ1-2; d_call: TRBD1; cdr3_aa: CASSPGGFGYGYTF; cdr3_nt: TGTGCCAGCAGCCCAGGGGGCTTCGGCTATGGCTACACCTTC
clone_size: once; v_call: TRBV6-1; j_call: TRBJ2-3; d_call: NA; cdr3_aa: CASSAETTDTQYF; cdr3_nt: TGTGCCAGCAGTGCAGAGACCACAGATACGCAGTATTTT
clone_size: NA; v_call: TRBV11-3; j_call: TRBJ1-4; d_call: NA; cdr3_aa: CASSLEQGNEKLFF; cdr3_nt: TGTGCCAGCAGCTTGGAACAGGGAAATGAAAAACTGTTTTTT
clone_size: NA; v_call: TRBV12-1; j_call: TRBJ2-4; d_call: NA; cdr3_aa: CASSFIFHWGRPSKNIQYF; cdr3_nt: TGTGCCAGCAGCTTTATATTTCATTGGGGGAGACCCTCCAAAAACATTCAGTACTTC
clone_size: NA; v_call: TRBV18; j_call: TRBJ1-3; d_call: NA; cdr3_aa: CASSPGRIPSESTIYF; cdr3_nt: TGTGCCAGCTCACCAGGCCGGATCCCTTCCGAGAGCACCATATATTTT
clone_size: NA; v_call: TRBV11-2; j_call: TRBJ2-1; d_call: NA; cdr3_aa: CASSLGGSSYNEQFF; cdr3_nt: TGTGCCAGCAGTCTAGGAGGGAGCTCCTACAATGAGCAGTTCTTC
clone_size: NA; v_call: TRBV2; j_call: TRBJ1-6; d_call: NA; cdr3_aa: CASSWADYNSPLHF; cdr3_nt: TGTGCCAGCAGTTGGGCAGATTATAATTCACCCCTCCACTTT